This is a list of T cell receptor beta chains from one sample in a study of radiotherapy plus CTLA-4 blockade in lung cancer. The assay was immunoSEQ multiplex PCR, and TCRdb's table has in-frame clones only and misses some. This table holds 80,000 or so clones, about four fifths found once. The sequencing used peripheral blood, collected from a patient treated with radiotherapy plus ipilimumab. Receptor source: a human donor with non-small cell lung cancer who had a partial response to radiotherapy plus ipilimumab. Some clones in this sample may be carry-over from other donors' samples. Each CDR3 is given with its conserved first and last residue. D genes are given only for firm matches. Clone size is stated in some rows and not others, as once, few, many or a class when expanded.

v_call	j_call	clone_size	d_call	cdr3_nt	cdr3_aa
TRBV19	TRBJ2-5	NA	TRBD2	TGTGCCAGTAGTACCGCACAGACTAGCGGGGAGACCCAGTACTTC	CASSTAQTSGETQYF
TRBV6-5	TRBJ2-3	few	TRBD2	TGTGCCAGTGGACTAGCGGGAGATGGAGATACGCAGTATTTT	CASGLAGDGDTQYF
TRBV4-2	TRBJ1-6	NA	NA	TGTGCCAGCAGCCAAGATTTCCGTCGTGGCAGGCCTAATTCACCCCTCCACTTT	CASSQDFRRGRPNSPLHF
TRBV2	TRBJ1-2	NA	TRBD1	TGTGCCAGCAGTGTAAGACAGGGGGCGCGTGACTACACCTTC	CASSVRQGARDYTF
TRBV7-2	TRBJ2-7	NA	NA	TGTGCCAGCAGCTATTGGACAGAGGGGGCCTACGAGCAGTACTTC	CASSYWTEGAYEQYF
TRBV11-2	TRBJ2-5	NA	NA	TGTGCCAGCAGCCCCCGGTCGTATGGAGAGACCCAGTACTTC	CASSPRSYGETQYF
TRBV21-1	TRBJ2-1	NA	NA	TGTGCCAGCAGCACGCGGACTAGCGTCTACAATGAGCAGTTCTTC	CASSTRTSVYNEQFF
TRBV18	TRBJ2-1	NA	TRBD2	TGTGCCAGCTCACCAGTTCTAGCGGCCAATGAGCAGTTCTTC	CASSPVLAANEQFF
TRBV10-3	TRBJ2-5	NA	TRBD1	TGTGCCATCAGTCCTAGACAGGGCCGAGAGACCCAGTACTTC	CAISPRQGRETQYF
TRBV28	TRBJ2-7	NA	NA	TGTGCCGCCGTTCGGGGGAATTCCTACGAGCAGTACTTC	CAAVRGNSYEQYF
TRBV6-1	TRBJ1-5	NA	TRBD1	TGTGCCAGCAGTGAAGCGACAGGGGGCAATCAGCCCCAGCATTTT	CASSEATGGNQPQHF
TRBV7-2	TRBJ1-5	NA	NA	TGTGCCAGCAGCTTACAGGCCCCTAATCACAATCAGCCCCAGCATTTT	CASSLQAPNHNQPQHF
TRBV2	TRBJ2-5	NA	NA	TGTGCCGCCCAGGGCCAAGAGACCCAGTACTTC	CAAQGQETQYF
TRBV7-2	TRBJ2-2	NA	NA	TGTGCCAGCAGCTTAGACCCAGGTGGGACCGGGGAGCTGTTTTTT	CASSLDPGGTGELFF
TRBV5-4	TRBJ1-3	NA	NA	TGTGCCAGCAGCTTGGCTGGACAGTTCTCTGGAAACACCATATATTTT	CASSLAGQFSGNTIYF
TRBV7-7	TRBJ2-1	NA	NA	TGTGCCAGCAGCTTAGACAGACACAATGAGCAGTTCTTC	CASSLDRHNEQFF
TRBV5-8	TRBJ2-5	NA	TRBD1	TGTGCCAGCAGCTCCACTCCTCTAAGGGACAGGCAAGAGACCCAGTACTTC	CASSSTPLRDRQETQYF
TRBV4-3	TRBJ2-2	few	NA	TGCGCCAGCAGCCAAGGTGCCAGGGGGGCCGGGGAGCTGTTTTTT	CASSQGARGAGELFF
TRBV11-2	TRBJ2-5	NA	NA	TGTGCCAGCACCGTGGATCGCGTTGGACTGGGACAAGAGACCCAGTACTTC	CASTVDRVGLGQETQYF
TRBV19	TRBJ2-5	NA	NA	TGTGCCAGTAGTTCGCACCTAGGGACTCCTCGACCCCAAGAGACCCAGTACTTC	CASSSHLGTPRPQETQYF
TRBV7-3	TRBJ2-3	NA	NA	TGTGCCAGCAGCTTAAACAGGGATACGCAGTATTTT	CASSLNRDTQYF
TRBV7-6	TRBJ2-1	once	NA	TGTGCCAGCAGCTTAGTAGGCGGAGCCTTCAATGAGCAGTTCTTC	CASSLVGGAFNEQFF
TRBV9	TRBJ1-2	NA	TRBD1	TGTGCCAGCAGCGTAGACATTGGGCGACAGGGGGCATCCGGCTACACCTTC	CASSVDIGRQGASGYTF
TRBV29-1	TRBJ1-1	NA	TRBD1	TGCAGCGTTGAAGATCGGGACAGGGCTGGGGCTGAAGCTTTCTTT	CSVEDRDRAGAEAFF
TRBV7-6	TRBJ2-7	once	TRBD2	TGTGCCAGCAGCTCTAGCGGGACCTACGAGCAGTACTTC	CASSSSGTYEQYF
TRBV11-2	TRBJ2-1	NA	TRBD2	TGTGCCAGCAGCTCGACTAGCGGGAAGCATGAGCAGTTCTTC	CASSSTSGKHEQFF
TRBV5-1	TRBJ2-5	NA	NA	TGCGCCAGCAGCTTACGCCGATCAGAAGAGACCCAGTACTTC	CASSLRRSEETQYF
TRBV28	TRBJ2-5	NA	TRBD2	TGTGCCAGCAGTCTAGCGGGCCGGACCCAGTACTTC	CASSLAGRTQYF
TRBV10-3	TRBJ2-3	NA	TRBD1	TGTGCCATCAGTGAGTCCCGGGACAGGGGGCGCGGGGGATTCACAGATACGCAGTATTTT	CAISESRDRGRGGFTDTQYF
TRBV9	TRBJ1-1	NA	TRBD1	TGTGCCAGCAGCTCCAGGGACAGGGGGCTCGGGATGAACACTGAAGCTTTCTTT	CASSSRDRGLGMNTEAFF
TRBV28	TRBJ2-5	NA	NA	TGTGCCAGCAGTTTATGGGCAGGGAGGAGTCGAGAGCAGTACTTC	CASSLWAGRSREQYF
TRBV6-5	TRBJ2-7	once	TRBD1	TGTGCCAGCAGTTGGACAGGGGTCCGGGACGAGCAGTACTTC	CASSWTGVRDEQYF
TRBV25-1	TRBJ1-5	NA	NA	TGTGCCAGCAGTGAATCCACAGGGAGAATAAATCAGCCCCAGCATTTT	CASSESTGRINQPQHF
TRBV27	TRBJ2-7	NA	TRBD1	TGTGCCAGCAGTTCCGGGACAGGGAACGAGCAGTACTTC	CASSSGTGNEQYF
TRBV7-8	TRBJ2-7	NA	NA	TGTGCCAGCAGCTTAGAAGCGGACGCCTACGAGCAGTACTTC	CASSLEADAYEQYF
TRBV6-5	TRBJ2-7	NA	NA	TGTGCCAGCAGTTACTCCGGGGAGTCCTACGAGCAGTACTTC	CASSYSGESYEQYF
TRBV28	TRBJ1-5	NA	NA	TGTGCCAGCAGTTTAACCGGGGTCTATCAGCCCCAGCATTTT	CASSLTGVYQPQHF
TRBV7-2	TRBJ2-1	once	NA	TGTGCCAGCAGCACAGAGGGTGGTGTTTCCTACAATGAGCAGTTCTTC	CASSTEGGVSYNEQFF
TRBV7-3	TRBJ2-1	NA	TRBD1	TGTGCCAGCAGCTTAACTTCAGGGCAGGGGGTTGGAAATGAGCAGTTCTTC	CASSLTSGQGVGNEQFF
TRBV28	TRBJ1-1	few	TRBD1	TGTGCCAGCATTACCGGGACAGCGAACACTGAAGCTTTCTTT	CASITGTANTEAFF
TRBV19	TRBJ1-5	NA	TRBD1	TGTGCCAGTGGGACAGGGTCCTATAGCAATCAGCCCCAGCATTTT	CASGTGSYSNQPQHF
TRBV7-3	TRBJ2-3	NA	TRBD2	TGTGCCAGCAGGAAGCGGGGGGGCTTGGCAGATACGCAGTATTTT	CASRKRGGLADTQYF
TRBV6-5	TRBJ1-2	NA	TRBD1	TGTGCCAGCAGTTACAGGCAGGGGGCGAGGTATGGCTACACCTTC	CASSYRQGARYGYTF
TRBV4-1	TRBJ2-3	NA	NA	TGCGCCAGCAGCCAAACTGTACCGGGGGAGCCAGATACGCAGTATTTT	CASSQTVPGEPDTQYF
TRBV19	TRBJ1-4	medium-sized	TRBD1	TGTGCCAGTAGTATCGCCGCGACAGGGCCTAAGGAAAAACTGTTTTTT	CASSIAATGPKEKLFF
TRBV6-1	TRBJ1-1	NA	NA	TGTGCCAGCAGTCCTTCCAGGGGGAACACTGAAGCTTTCTTT	CASSPSRGNTEAFF
TRBV28	TRBJ2-5	NA	TRBD2	TGTGCCAGCAGTGGGGAGTGGACTAGTCGTAGGGAGACCCAGTACTTC	CASSGEWTSRRETQYF
TRBV6-5	TRBJ1-2	NA	TRBD1	TGTGCCAGCAGCCCACAGGGGGCTAGTGGCTACACCTTC	CASSPQGASGYTF
TRBV7-3	TRBJ1-1	NA	NA	TGTGCCAGCAGCTCGCAGGGTGCTGTAACTGAAGCTTTCTTT	CASSSQGAVTEAFF
TRBV6-1	TRBJ2-7	NA	NA	TGTGCCAGCAGTCTTGGCCAGGAGGGCCCGGACGAGCAGTACTTC	CASSLGQEGPDEQYF
TRBV2	TRBJ2-5	NA	TRBD2	TGTGCCAGCAGTAGGGCTAGCGGGGGGAGCTTTGAAGAGACCCAGTACTTC	CASSRASGGSFEETQYF
TRBV11-2	TRBJ2-1	NA	NA	TGTGCCAGCAGCTTAGGGGGCGGGACCTCACAGTTCTTC	CASSLGGGTSQFF
TRBV11-3	TRBJ2-2	NA	NA	TGTGCCAGCAGTTCCCGACAGTCGAACACCGGGGAGCTGTTTTTT	CASSSRQSNTGELFF
TRBV28	TRBJ2-1	NA	TRBD2	TGTGCCAGCAGTTTAGGACTAGCGGGGGTTGGGAATGAGCAGTTCTTC	CASSLGLAGVGNEQFF
TRBV30	TRBJ2-3	NA	TRBD2	TGTGCCTGGAGCTCTAGCGGGAGAACAGATACGCAGTATTTT	CAWSSSGRTDTQYF
TRBV4-2	TRBJ2-1	few	TRBD1	TGTGCCAGCAGCCAAGTTCCACCTTCGCTAGGACAGGGGTACAATGAGCAGTTCTTC	CASSQVPPSLGQGYNEQFF